The 18 T cell receptor beta chains presented below share a single source sample, sequenced in a study of memory CD4+ T cells and cytomegalovirus serostatus. The sort gate was single viable CD3+CD4+CD8-CD45RO+ cells for memory CD4+ T cells. Produced via immunoSEQ multiplex PCR; TCRdb's table is partial and in-frame only. The data show 55,000 or so clones, around four fifths seen once. Sequencing was done on a sample of memory CD4+ T cells from blood. These receptors all stem from an adult in good health and CMV-seropositive.

This clone came up once. In DNA form, the CDR3 reads TGTGCCAGCAGTCTTTCGACAGGGGAAGCTTTCTTT. Translating it yields CASSLSTGEAFF. The chain recombines TRBV6-6 with TRBJ1-1; TRBD1 agrees at 7 bases. Trimming removed 5 bases from V and 8 bases from J; junction bases left unmatched: 5. Germline-derived CDR1 and CDR2 are MNHNY and SVGAGI (reference sequence). The CDR3 covers 12 residues.

The V call is TRBV19, the J call TRBJ2-5; weak D call: TRBD1 (5 bases). V shed 4 bases and J shed 2 bases, with 8 bases lying between them. From germline, CDR1 is LNHDA and CDR2 SQIVND (reference sequence). The CDR3 sequence is 13 residues long. CDR3 sequence reads: CASSKDNQETQYF. The CDR3, as DNA: TGTGCCAGTAGTAAGGACAATCAAGAGACCCAGTACTTC.

V gene TRBV19 combines with J gene TRBJ1-4, with D unclear. This CDR3 spans 15 amino acids. Germline values: CDR1 LNHDA, CDR2 SQIVND (reference sequence). The V gene lost 5 bases and the J gene lost 8 bases, with 18 bases spanning the gap. Written as DNA, the CDR3 is TGTGCCAGTAGTCCATGGACGCCCGGTTGGGAAAAACTGTTTTTT. It codes for CASSPWTPGWEKLFF.

The V call is TRBV6-5, the J call TRBJ1-2; TRBD1 might be the D (5 bases). The CDR3 sequence is 16 residues long. Germline CDR1 MNHEY, CDR2 SVGAGI. Trimming left V 3 bases short and J 7 bases short, with 21 bases between. Here the CDR3 reads CASSYGNRGALAGYTF. The CDR3 DNA reads as TGTGCCAGCAGTTATGGGAACAGAGGGGCACTTGCTGGCTACACCTTC.

The chain combines TRBV25-1 with TRBJ2-2; D is possibly TRBD2 (5 bases). The CDR3 runs to 17 residues. Trimming took off 0 bases at V and 2 bases at J, with 13 bases between the two ends. Looked up from germline, CDR1 is MGHDK and CDR2 is SYGVNS. CDR3 residues: CASSEYEGFSNTGELFF. CDR3 DNA sequence: TGTGCCAGCAGTGAATATGAGGGTTTCAGTAACACCGGGGAGCTGTTTTTT.

The CDR3 spells CASSRWDLDSRPDYSNQPQHF. The CDR3 coding sequence is TGTGCCAGCAGTCGGTGGGACTTGGACAGCCGACCCGATTATAGCAATCAGCCCCAGCATTTT. This rearrangement joins TRBV28 to TRBJ1-5, with D possibly being TRBD1 (6 bases). V lost 5 bases and J lost 0, with 29 bases in between. This CDR3 is 21 amino acids long. Germline-derived CDR1 and CDR2 are MDHEN and SYDVKM.

This sequence joins TRBV29-1 and TRBJ2-2; 9 bases match TRBD2. Trimming at V came to 5 bases and at J to 1 base, leaving 2 bases not matched to a gene. CDR1 and CDR2 (germline): SQVTM, ANQGSEA. CDR3 size: 14 residues. CDR3 sequence (DNA): TGCAGCGTTTCGACTAGCGGGAACACCGGGGAGCTGTTTTTT. Amino acid sequence: CSVSTSGNTGELFF.

This CDR3 is CASSPQVGGSYNEQFF. Written as DNA, the CDR3 is TGTGCCAGCAGCCCCCAGGTAGGGGGTTCCTACAATGAGCAGTTCTTC. The gene calls are TRBV11-1 and TRBJ2-1; the D gene is possibly TRBD1 (6 bases). Trimming pared 5 bases from V and 1 base from J, leaving 15 bases between. The germline gives CDR1 SGHAT, CDR2 FQDESV (reference sequence). CDR3 size: 16 residues.

This chain links TRBV11-1 with TRBJ1-1; possible D gene TRBD1, 6 bases. This CDR3 region has 13 residues. V dropped 3 bases and J dropped 7 bases, with 12 bases sitting between them. Germline lookup yields CDR1 SGHAT and CDR2 FQDESV (reference sequence). CDR3 DNA sequence: TGTGCCAGCAGCTTGGACAGAAAACTTGAAGCTTTCTTT. Translation gives CASSLDRKLEAFF.

As concerns this clone: Other DNA sequences in this specimen translate into the identical CDR3. This CDR3 reads CASSLARDRGNTIYF. CDR3 sequence (DNA): TGTGCCAGCAGCCTGGCTCGGGACAGGGGAAACACCATATATTTT. The rearrangement links TRBV7-9 to TRBJ1-3; TRBD1 aligns across 8 bases. Germline CDR1 SEHNR, CDR2 FQNEAQ (reference sequence). This CDR3 has 15 amino acids. The J segment lost 4 bases and the V segment lost 5 bases, leaving 7 bases of the junction unmatched.

The gene calls are TRBV30 and TRBJ2-7; D unresolved. The germline V gene encodes CDR1 GTSNPN and CDR2 SVGIG (reference sequence). The V end was cut by 2 bases, the J end by 9 bases, with 14 bases between. This CDR3 spans 12 amino acids. For the CDR3, the DNA is TGTGCCTGGAGTATAGGTTCTTTTGGGCAGTACTTC. It codes for CAWSIGSFGQYF.

The CDR3 sequence is CASRTGTANTGELFF. CDR3 nucleotides: TGCGCCAGTAGGACCGGGACAGCGAACACCGGGGAGCTGTTTTTT. This chain connects TRBV5-1 to TRBJ2-2; 7 nucleotides match TRBD1. With V trimmed by 8 bases and J by 0 bases, 7 bases remained unmatched. The CDR3 totals 15 residues. In germline, CDR1 is SGHRS, CDR2 YFSETQ.

This rearrangement joins TRBV28 to TRBJ1-2; D gene uncertain. The CDR3 contains 14 residues. V lost 2 bases and J 0 bases, leaving 7 bases between the germline ends. Germline CDR1 reads MDHEN; CDR2 reads SYDVKM. The CDR3 DNA sequence: TGTGCCAGCAGTTTACCTACGACTAACTATGGCTACACCTTC. Translated, it gives CASSLPTTNYGYTF.

V usage is TRBV18 and J usage is TRBJ2-7, with D unclear. The CDR3 runs to 15 residues. Per germline, CDR1 KGHSH and CDR2 LQKENI. The V gene lost 3 bases and the J gene lost 3 bases, with 15 bases spanning the gap. DNA of the CDR3: TGTGCCAGCTCACCCGGCACATCAATGGGCTACGAGCAGTACTTC. As protein: CASSPGTSMGYEQYF. Drawing the rest from reference TRBV18 and TRBJ2-7, the complete variable domain is NAGVMQNPRHLVRRRGQEARLRCSPMKGHSHVYWYRQLPEEGLKFMVYLQKENIIDESGMPKERFSAEFPKEGPSILRIQQVVRGDSAAYFCASSPGTSMGYEQYFGPGTRLTVT.

This chain uses TRBV5-5 with TRBJ2-5; D not certain. Germline CDR1 SGHKS, CDR2 YYEKEE (reference sequence). The V and J ends lost 0 bases and 2 bases respectively, with 5 bases between them. The CDR3 covers 13 residues. The CDR3 DNA sequence: TGTGCCAGCAGCTTGGACAGTCAAGAGACCCAGTACTTC. It translates to CASSLDSQETQYF.

This clone was counted a single time. V and J are TRBV5-5 and TRBJ2-5; D ambiguous. The germline V gene has CDR1 SGHKS and CDR2 YYEKEE (reference sequence). Trimming cost V 5 bases and J 1 base, with 15 bases left between them. This CDR3 comprises 15 residues. The CDR3 DNA reads TGTGCCAGCAGGCCCAGTGCCACCTTCCAAGAGACCCAGTACTTC. This sequence encodes CASRPSATFQETQYF.

The V call is TRBV28, the J call TRBJ1-1, with TRBD1 matching 8 bases. This CDR3 is built from 12 residues. After removal of 10 bases from V and 6 bases from J, the junction contained 7 bases not matched to a gene. Germline V CDR1 and CDR2: MDHEN, SYDVKM. The CDR3 here is CATGQGVAEAFF. The CDR3 DNA reads TGTGCCACCGGACAGGGTGTAGCTGAAGCTTTCTTT.

The J gene is TRBJ2-2, the V gene TRBV2; D perhaps matches TRBD2 (6 bases). Looked up from germline, CDR1 is SNHLY and CDR2 is FYNNEI. Trimming pared 7 bases from V and 0 bases from J, leaving 12 bases between. This CDR3 contains 15 residues. The CDR3 sequence: CASTSGGANTGELFF. In nucleotides, the CDR3 is TGTGCCAGCACTTCCGGGGGTGCGAACACCGGGGAGCTGTTTTTT.